The T cell receptor (beta chain) under discussion was sequenced for a study of human T cells and chemical hapten exposure. MiXCR was run by TCRdb on the RACE reads, yielding one entry per CDR3 protein. The sample has 60,000 to 75,000 distinct CDR3 sequences; about 7% are singletons. Deletions cut 5 bases from V and 2 bases from J, with 24 bases between. Germline lookup yields CDR1 SEHNR and CDR2 FQNEAQ (reference sequence). This CDR3 spans 18 amino acids. The time point: pre-sensitization, week 0. The treatment: therapeutic diphenylcyclopropenone sensitization with weekly scalp DPC. This clonotype was counted only a few times.

The sequence came from a woman aged 25 to 39 with alopecia areata. Some clones in this sample may be carry-over from other donors' samples. This specimen was whole blood, taken in connection with sensitization to the hapten diphenylcyclopropenone (DPC). The chain joins TRBV7-9 to TRBJ1-1, with D uncertain. The CDR3 reads CASSPPLSRATTNTEAFF. The CDR3 DNA reads as TGTGCCAGCAGCCCCCCCCTATCGCGGGCAACAACAAACACTGAAGCTTTCTTT.